Given below is one T cell receptor (beta chain) in context. The sample has other DNA sequences that encode this CDR3 too. Trimming left V 5 bases short and J 7 bases short, with 10 bases between. Germline CDR1 is SGDLS and CDR2 is YYNGEE. This CDR3 region has 12 residues. The protocol was immunoSEQ multiplex PCR, while the TCRdb copy is restricted to in-frame clones and leaves out a portion. The sample comprises about 140,000 clones, 94% of which are singletons, and about an eighth rests with the top ten. These data are taken from a study of control samples from healthy donors and cancer patients. This sequence originates from a man aged 40-49 years in good health. The genes are TRBV9 and TRBJ2-1; D ambiguous. The specimen was blood. CDR3 region: CASSKTENEQFF. CDR3 DNA sequence: TGTGCCAGCAGTAAGACCGAGAATGAGCAGTTCTTC. The complete variable domain, with remaining parts taken from reference TRBV9 and TRBJ2-1, reads DSGVTQTPKHLITATGQRVTLRCSPRSGDLSVYWYQQSLDQGLQFLIQYYNGEERAKGNILERFSAQQFPDLHSELNLSSLELGDSALYFCASSKTENEQFFGPGTRLTVL.